A single sample gave rise to the 13 T cell receptor beta chains below, sequenced in a study of blood T cell repertoires in COVID-19. The table came from immunoSEQ multiplex PCR; TCRdb's copy has only in-frame clones and leaves some out. This sample has 250,000 to 300,000 clones, with around 81% found just once. Sequencing was performed on peripheral blood. All receptors derive from a woman in her sixties or seventies with active or convalescent COVID-19.

The chain has TRBV9 and TRBJ2-2; 9 nucleotides agree with TRBD2. V was clipped by 2 bases and J by 4 bases; unmatched bases: 9. The germline CDR1 and CDR2 sequences are SGDLS and YYNGEE. The CDR3 consists of 17 residues. The CDR3 reads CASSVGSGGPPTGELFF. In DNA, the CDR3 is TGTGCCAGCAGCGTGGGAAGCGGGGGGCCCCCCACCGGGGAGCTGTTTTTT.

This chain joins TRBV2 and TRBJ2-1, with 7 bases aligning to TRBD1. The CDR3 covers 16 residues. Losses at the gene ends were 4 bases for V and 3 bases for J; bases not matched to a gene: 9. Germline CDR1 reads SNHLY; CDR2 reads FYNNEI. The CDR3 region is CASSVDRPNLYNEQFF. CDR3 nucleotides: TGTGCCAGCAGTGTGGACAGGCCTAATCTCTACAATGAGCAGTTCTTC.

The chain carries TRBV10-3 and TRBJ2-1, with TRBD1 matching over 8 bases. This CDR3 has 14 amino acids. Trimming removed 4 bases from V and 8 bases from J; junction bases left unmatched: 7. Germline V gene data show CDR1 as ENHRY and CDR2 as SYGVKD. Here the CDR3 reads CAISGDRGGDEQFF. CDR3 in DNA: TGTGCCATCAGTGGTGACAGGGGCGGCGATGAGCAGTTCTTC.

The CDR3 spells CASSLAVGGSYEQYF. CDR3 DNA: TGTGCCAGCAGCTTGGCTGTCGGGGGGTCCTACGAGCAGTACTTC. The rearrangement joins TRBV5-5 to TRBJ2-7; TRBD2 agrees at 7 bases. The CDR3 extends over 15 amino acids. Germline V CDR1 and CDR2: SGHKS, YYEKEE (reference sequence). V lost 0 bases, J lost 1 base, and 4 bases stayed unmatched.

The V gene is TRBV9, the J gene TRBJ2-3, with 13 nucleotides matching TRBD2. The germline V gene has CDR1 SGDLS and CDR2 YYNGEE. Germline trimming cut 0 bases from V and 7 bases from J; bases unmatched to any gene: 5. The CDR3 extends over 16 amino acids. The CDR3 reads CASSVATSGGANTQYF. The CDR3 region has the DNA TGTGCCAGCAGCGTAGCTACTAGCGGGGGGGCGAATACGCAGTATTTT.

This rearrangement joins TRBV7-8 to TRBJ2-2; 13 nucleotides line up with TRBD2. CDR1 is SGHVS and CDR2 is FQNEAQ in the germline V gene. The CDR3 length is 18 residues. Trimming at V came to 6 bases and at J to 0 bases, leaving 7 bases not matched to a gene. The CDR3 region has the DNA TGTGCCAGCAGTCCCCGACTAGCGGGGGGCGCGAACACCGGGGAGCTGTTTTTT. Translating gives CASSPRLAGGANTGELFF.

The chain combines TRBV3-1 (or the pseudogene TRBV3-2) with TRBJ2-5; no definite D call. Looked up from germline, CDR1 is LGHDT and CDR2 is YNNKEL (reference sequence). CDR3 size: 13 residues. The V end lost 4 bases, the J end lost 3 bases, and 9 bases lay between the germline ends. The CDR3 reads CASSLGVKETQYF. The CDR3 DNA reads as TGTGCCAGCAGCCTCGGAGTGAAAGAGACCCAGTACTTC.

This sequence joins TRBV6-1 and TRBJ2-5; 8 bases are shared with TRBD2. The CDR3 is 18 residues long. The V gene end was trimmed by 2 bases and the J gene end by 4 bases; junction bases not matched to a gene: 15. Germline lookup yields CDR1 MNHNS and CDR2 SASEGT. The chain's CDR3 is CASSERLGERGYRETQYF. The CDR3 DNA follows: TGTGCCAGCAGTGAAAGGTTGGGCGAGCGGGGGTATAGAGAGACCCAGTACTTC.

The J gene is TRBJ1-2, the V gene TRBV30, with TRBD1 identical over 10 bases. V shed 6 bases and J 0 bases; nucleotides not matched to a gene: 4. Germline CDR1 reads GTSNPN; CDR2 reads SVGIG (reference sequence). The CDR3 is 14 amino acids. CDR3 DNA: TGTGCCTGCCCGGACAGGGGGACTAACTATGGCTACACCTTC. Protein: CACPDRGTNYGYTF.

This clone was observed a handful of times. The chain couples TRBV14 to TRBJ1-2; D might be TRBD1 (6 bases). V shed 2 bases and J shed 3 bases, with 7 bases lying between them. CDR3 length: 13 amino acids. The germline V gene encodes CDR1 SGHDN and CDR2 FVKESK. The chain's CDR3 is CASSQNRDYGYTF. The DNA of the CDR3 is TGTGCCAGCAGCCAAAACAGGGACTATGGCTACACCTTC.

V and J are TRBV7-2 and TRBJ1-2, with 7 bases lining up with TRBD1. Germline CDR1 is SGHTA and CDR2 is FQGNSA. J lost 2 bases, V lost 1 base, and 1 base had no gene match. CDR3 length: 14 residues. The chain's CDR3 is CASSLEGANYGYTF. The CDR3 DNA sequence: TGTGCCAGCAGCTTAGAGGGGGCCAACTATGGCTACACCTTC.

The J gene is TRBJ1-6, the V gene TRBV5-5; no clear D. V was pared by 1 base and J by 4 bases, with 12 bases between. This CDR3 is built from 16 residues. The germline CDR1 and CDR2 sequences are SGHKS and YYEKEE (reference sequence). CDR3 sequence (DNA): TGTGCCAGCAGCTTGCCCGAAGAGGGATATAATTCACCCCTCCACTTT. Protein: CASSLPEEGYNSPLHF.

The chain has TRBV27 and TRBJ2-4, with D tentatively TRBD1 (6 bases). Germline V gene data show CDR1 as MNHEY and CDR2 as SMNVEV (reference sequence). Trimming removed 5 bases at V and 0 bases at J, with 11 bases between. The CDR3 runs 15 residues. The CDR3 DNA is TGTGCCAGCAGTCATAGGGGGTTAGCCAAAAACATTCAGTACTTC. Translation: CASSHRGLAKNIQYF.